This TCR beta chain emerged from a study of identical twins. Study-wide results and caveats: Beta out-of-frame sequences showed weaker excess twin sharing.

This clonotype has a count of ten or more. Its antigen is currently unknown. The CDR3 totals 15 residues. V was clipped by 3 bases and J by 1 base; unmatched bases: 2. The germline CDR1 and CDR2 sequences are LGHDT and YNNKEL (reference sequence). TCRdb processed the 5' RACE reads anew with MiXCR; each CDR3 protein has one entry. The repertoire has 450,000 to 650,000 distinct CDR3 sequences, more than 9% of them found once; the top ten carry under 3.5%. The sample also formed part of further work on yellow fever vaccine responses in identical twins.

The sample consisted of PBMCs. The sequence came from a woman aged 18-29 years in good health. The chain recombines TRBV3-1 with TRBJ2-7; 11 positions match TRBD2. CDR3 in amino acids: CASSHRTSGSYEQYF. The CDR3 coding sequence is TGTGCCAGCAGCCATCGGACTAGCGGGTCCTACGAGCAGTACTTC.